These T cell receptor beta chains were read from a single sample in a study of pediatric ulcerative colitis. Sequencing used immunoSEQ multiplex PCR; TCRdb keeps in-frame clones, though not all of them. The profile covers 60,000 or so clones, with about 80% appearing a single time and around 5.2% taken by the ten largest. Sequencing was carried out using blood. These receptors came from a boy aged 5 to 17 with moderate ulcerative colitis. The CDR3 runs from the conserved cysteine through the conserved F or W. The D gene is left open where the match is weak. Clone size is shown for a subset of rows, as once, few, many or a class of expanded clone.

TRBJ2-3,NA,TRBV7-3,NA,CASSREGGTDTQYF,TGTGCCAGCAGCCGTGAAGGGGGCACAGATACGCAGTATTTT
TRBJ2-7,NA,TRBV7-6,NA,CASSLRTGSYEQYF,TGTGCCAGCAGCCTTCGGACGGGCTCCTACGAGCAGTACTTC
TRBJ2-2,NA,TRBV4-1,NA,CASSLWGTANTGELFF,TGCGCCAGCAGCCTGTGGGGGACTGCGAACACCGGGGAGCTGTTTTTT
TRBJ2-7,NA,TRBV19,NA,CASSIAQRQGWTYEQYF,TGTGCCAGTAGTATAGCTCAGCGGCAGGGCTGGACCTACGAGCAGTACTTC
TRBJ1-1,NA,TRBV30,NA,CAWSLERGLLAFF,TGTGCCTGGAGTCTCGAGAGGGGGTTGTTGGCTTTCTTT
TRBJ1-3,few,TRBV5-1,NA,CASSLSSDHSGNTIYF,TGCGCCAGCAGCTTGTCTAGCGACCACTCTGGAAACACCATATATTTT
TRBJ1-1,NA,TRBV29-1,NA,CSGFHGDTEAFF,TGCAGCGGATTCCATGGGGACACTGAAGCTTTCTTT
TRBJ1-1,few,TRBV7-3,TRBD1,CASSLGPGGNTEAFF,TGTGCCAGCAGCTTAGGGCCAGGGGGCAACACTGAAGCTTTCTTT
TRBJ2-1,once,TRBV5-6,NA,CASSFNRLGEQFF,TGTGCCAGCAGCTTTAACCGCTTGGGTGAGCAGTTCTTC
TRBJ1-2,NA,TRBV2,TRBD1,CASSRGDRPANYGYTF,TGTGCCAGCAGTCGGGGGGACAGGCCGGCTAACTATGGCTACACCTTC
TRBJ1-5,NA,TRBV7-9,NA,CASSQNREASQHF,TGTGCCAGCAGCCAGAACAGGGAAGCAAGCCAGCATTTT
TRBJ1-2,NA,TRBV2,NA,CASSEGAGGYTF,TGTGCCAGCAGTGAGGGGGCGGGTGGCTACACCTTC
TRBJ2-3,NA,TRBV5-8,TRBD2,CASSFSAAGGRGQYF,TGTGCCAGCAGCTTTTCAGCAGCGGGGGGGCGTGGGCAGTATTTT
TRBJ1-2,NA,TRBV7-6,NA,CASSLAAGFHGYTF,TGTGCCAGCAGCTTAGCCGCAGGGTTCCATGGCTACACCTTC
TRBJ2-7,NA,TRBV7-9,NA,CASSSLSHYEQYF,TGTGCCAGCAGCTCCCTAAGCCACTACGAGCAGTACTTC
TRBJ1-2,NA,TRBV30,NA,CAWRSQRPYTF,TGTGCCTGGAGAAGTCAGCGGCCCTACACCTTC
TRBJ2-7,NA,TRBV7-2,TRBD1,CASSLDGFGDRQFYEQYF,TGTGCCAGCAGCTTAGATGGATTCGGGGACAGACAGTTTTACGAGCAGTACTTC
TRBJ2-2,NA,TRBV29-1,NA,CSVQGSNTGELFF,TGCAGCGTTCAGGGGTCTAACACCGGGGAGCTGTTTTTT
TRBJ2-7,once,TRBV2,NA,CASSEGLGYRRPNSSYEQYF,TGTGCCAGCAGTGAAGGTTTGGGTTACAGGAGGCCCAATAGCTCCTACGAGCAGTACTTC
TRBJ1-1,NA,TRBV19,TRBD1,CASSIKGQVTEAFF,TGTGCCAGTAGTATTAAGGGACAGGTGACTGAAGCTTTCTTT
TRBJ1-4,few,TRBV2,NA,CASNNGAPLGEKLFF,TGTGCCAGCAATAACGGGGCTCCTCTTGGTGAAAAACTGTTTTTT
TRBJ2-1,NA,TRBV29-1,NA,CSAGASLISYNEQFF,TGCAGCGCCGGGGCTAGCTTGATCTCCTACAATGAGCAGTTCTTC
TRBJ1-1,NA,TRBV6-5,NA,CASTPPGANTEAFF,TGTGCCAGCACCCCCCCGGGAGCTAACACTGAAGCTTTCTTT
TRBJ1-2,few,TRBV7-9,NA,CASSRQGPGYTF,TGTGCCAGCAGCCGTCAGGGTCCGGGCTACACCTTC
TRBJ1-5,few,TRBV19,NA,CATTPRGGNQPQHF,TGTGCCACAACACCAAGGGGGGGGAATCAGCCCCAGCATTTT
TRBJ2-7,NA,TRBV19,NA,CASSIVLPGTTTEQYF,TGTGCCAGTAGTATAGTTCTGCCCGGTACTACGACCGAGCAGTACTTC
TRBJ1-1,few,TRBV2,NA,CASSEGEGEAFF,TGTGCCAGCAGTGAAGGGGAAGGTGAAGCTTTCTTT
TRBJ1-1,once,TRBV10-1,NA,CASSDRRRVERTEAFF,TGCGCCAGCAGTGACCGGCGGAGGGTGGAACGGACTGAAGCTTTCTTT
TRBJ1-2,NA,TRBV9,TRBD1,CASSQDRGHGYTF,TGTGCCAGCAGCCAGGACAGGGGGCATGGCTACACCTTC
TRBJ1-5,NA,TRBV6-5,TRBD1,CASRGFGTETIQHF,TGTGCCAGCAGGGGATTCGGGACAGAAACCATACAGCATTTT
TRBJ1-4,few,TRBV6-5,NA,CASSYSVVTNEKLFF,TGTGCCAGCAGTTACTCGGTAGTGACTAATGAAAAACTGTTTTTT